Below, 30 T cell receptor beta chains from the same sample are listed, as sequenced in a study of blood T cell repertoires in COVID-19. TCRdb keeps only in-frame clones here, not all; method: immunoSEQ multiplex PCR. The sample shows about 65,000 clones, about 93% of them seen only once. The sequenced sample was peripheral blood. These receptors all come from a man in his 70s with active COVID-19.

This chain links TRBV11-3 with TRBJ2-4; perhaps TRBD2 as D (6 bases). Germline V gene sequence: CDR1 SGHNT, CDR2 YENEEA. V was trimmed by 5 bases and J by 6 bases, leaving 17 bases between them. The CDR3 is 15 amino acids. Here the CDR3 DNA reads TGTGCCAGCAGCCGTAATACGGGGGTGACAAACATTCAGTACTTC. As protein: CASSRNTGVTNIQYF.

This clone was seen just once. The V gene is TRBV4-3, the J gene TRBJ1-5, with D hard to call. CDR1 is LGHNA and CDR2 is YSLEER in the germline V gene. This CDR3 comprises 13 residues. The ends were cut back, 0 bases at V and 7 bases at J, with 7 bases in the middle. The CDR3 sequence is CASSQDSGQPQHF. CDR3 in DNA: TGCGCCAGCAGCCAAGATAGCGGACAGCCCCAGCATTTT.

The rearrangement uses TRBV10-3 and TRBJ2-5, with a possible D match to TRBD2 (5 bases). This CDR3 contains 13 residues. Germline assignment: CDR1 ENHRY and CDR2 SYGVKD. The CDR3 region has the DNA TGTGCTACCCTAGCTGGTGTACAAGAGACCCAGTACTTC. It encodes CATLAGVQETQYF.

The genes are TRBV12-3 or TRBV12-4 and TRBJ1-1; 8 nucleotides line up with TRBD1. The CDR3 runs 13 residues. After removal of 6 bases from V and 0 bases from J, the junction contained 0 bases not matched to a gene. CDR3 amino acids: CASRDRVNTEAFF. The CDR3 DNA reads TGTGCCAGCAGGGACAGGGTGAACACTGAAGCTTTCTTT.

This clone was recorded once. The chain links TRBV6-5 to TRBJ2-5; D is uncertain. Germline V gives CDR1 MNHEY, CDR2 SVGAGI. CDR3 length: 11 residues. Trimming shortened V by 6 bases and J by 5 bases, and 7 bases separated the two germline ends. The CDR3 is CASRNRETQYF. CDR3 coding DNA: TGTGCCAGCAGAAACCGGGAGACCCAGTACTTC.

J is TRBJ2-2 and V is TRBV19; D might be TRBD2 (5 bases). The CDR3 is 13 amino acids. Germline loops: CDR1 LNHDA, CDR2 SQIVND (reference sequence). V was trimmed by 7 bases and J by 1 base, leaving 7 bases between them. Written as DNA, the CDR3 is TGTGCCAGTACACGGGGGAACACCGGGGAGCTGTTTTTT. Its protein is CASTRGNTGELFF. Full variable domain (remainder filled in from reference TRBV19 and TRBJ2-2): DGGITQSPKYLFRKEGQNVTLSCEQNLNHDAMYWYRQDPGQGLRLIYYSQIVNDFQKGDIAEGYSVSREKKESFPLTVTSAQKNPTAFYLCASTRGNTGELFFGEGSRLTVL.

The chain links TRBV6-5 to TRBJ1-6; D not resolved. Germline V gives CDR1 MNHEY, CDR2 SVGAGI. The CDR3 covers 15 residues. V lost 8 bases and J lost 0, with 11 bases in between. The CDR3 sequence is CASVVLSSYNSPLHF. The CDR3 DNA reads as TGTGCCAGCGTGGTCCTGAGCTCCTATAATTCACCCCTCCACTTT.

As for this clone: Other DNA sequences in the same sample also yield this CDR3. CDR3 sequence: CASSQVGGAGELFF. The CDR3, as DNA: TGTGCCAGCAGCCAAGTGGGGGGGGCCGGGGAGCTGTTTTTT. The chain combines TRBV3-1 (or the pseudogene TRBV3-2) with TRBJ2-2, with 7 bases matching TRBD2. The length of the CDR3 is 14 residues. From germline, CDR1 is LGHDT and CDR2 YNNKEL (reference sequence). J gave up 6 bases and V 1 base, and 2 bases lay outside the gene matches.

This chain links TRBV24-1 with TRBJ2-3; TRBD2 might be the D (5 bases). Germline V gene lookup returns CDR1 KGHDR and CDR2 SFDVKD. The CDR3 is 14 amino acids. The V gene lost 4 bases and the J gene lost 3 bases, with 10 bases spanning the gap. The CDR3 DNA reads TGTGCCACCAGTGACCCACTAGTAACAGATACGCAGTATTTT. This gives the protein CATSDPLVTDTQYF.

The rearrangement links TRBV27 to TRBJ2-3; the match to TRBD1 covers 7 bases. Germline lookup yields CDR1 MNHEY and CDR2 SMNVEV (reference sequence). The CDR3 is 13 amino acids. V shed 6 bases, J shed 3 bases, and the junction held 3 bases outside the gene matches. CDR3 residues: CASRPTGTDTQYF. In nucleotides, the CDR3 is TGTGCCAGCAGACCGACAGGGACAGATACGCAGTATTTT.

A word on this clone: At one end the junction does not follow the germline gene, possibly because of a read error. CDR3 sequence reads: CASSTWTGAPIF. CDR3 bases: TGTGCCAGCAGTACCTGGACAGGGGCCCCTATTTTT. The chain links TRBV6-2 or TRBV6-3 to TRBJ1-5, with 9 bases fitting TRBD1. Germline V gene lookup returns CDR1 MNHEY and CDR2 SVGEGT. The CDR3 runs 12 residues.

The chain carries TRBV5-5 and TRBJ1-5; maybe TRBD1 (6 bases). V was pared by 0 bases and J by 0 bases, with 7 bases between. CDR1 and CDR2 (germline): SGHKS, YYEKEE (reference sequence). There are 15 residues in the CDR3. CDR3 coding DNA: TGTGCCAGCAGCTTGGGGACAGTTAGCAATCAGCCCCAGCATTTT. The encoded protein is CASSLGTVSNQPQHF.

The chain recombines TRBV21-1 with TRBJ1-1. TRBV21-1 is termed a pseudogene. The CDR3 has 16 amino acids. In DNA form, the CDR3 reads TGTGCCAGCAGCCCCCGAGAGGGGGGGATTGTCACTGAAGCTTTCTTT. This translates into CASSPREGGIVTEAFF.

This chain joins TRBV6-5 and TRBJ2-1, with 8 bases fitting TRBD1. Germline V gene sequence: CDR1 MNHEY, CDR2 SVGAGI. The CDR3 sequence is 12 residues long. V lost 11 bases to trimming and J lost 6 bases; unmatched junction nucleotides: 6. The CDR3 spells CAGGQAFNEQFF. In DNA form, the CDR3 reads TGTGCCGGGGGACAGGCGTTCAATGAGCAGTTCTTC.

The chain links TRBV7-6 to TRBJ2-3; D remains unclear. V lost 8 bases and J lost 3, with 6 bases in between. The germline gives CDR1 SGHVS, CDR2 FNYEAQ. The CDR3 contains 11 residues. The CDR3 protein is CASGDTDTQYF. CDR3 DNA: TGTGCCAGCGGAGATACAGATACGCAGTATTTT. Full variable domain (remainder filled in from reference TRBV7-6 and TRBJ2-3): GAGVSQSPRYKVTKRGQDVALRCDPISGHVSLYWYRQALGQGPEFLTYFNYEAQQDKSGLPNDRFSAERPEGSISTLTIQRTEQRDSAMYRCASGDTDTQYFGPGTRLTVL.

J is TRBJ1-3 and V is TRBV6-6, with D hard to call. The CDR3 totals 12 residues. In germline, CDR1 is MNHNY, CDR2 SVGAGI (reference sequence). Trimming left V 5 bases short and J 2 bases short, with 4 bases between. As DNA, the CDR3 is TGTGCCAGCAGTCCGGCTGGAAACACCATATATTTT. Protein product: CASSPAGNTIYF.

The chain has TRBV6-5 and TRBJ2-3; 9 nucleotides match TRBD1. Germline V gives CDR1 MNHEY, CDR2 SVGAGI. CDR3 length: 14 amino acids. V gave up 6 bases and J gave up 4 bases; unmatched junction bases: 5. The CDR3 bases are TGTGCCAGCAGGACAGGGGGGGGGTCAGATACGCAGTATTTT. It codes for CASRTGGGSDTQYF.

This sequence joins TRBV15 and TRBJ1-5, with 10 bases that match TRBD1. Germline-derived CDR1 and CDR2 are LNHNV and YYDKDF (reference sequence). After removal of 3 bases from V and 7 bases from J, the junction contained 9 bases not matched to a gene. The CDR3 runs to 16 residues. Here the CDR3 reads CATSRSGTGARQPQHF. The CDR3 nucleotides are TGTGCCACCAGCAGGTCCGGGACAGGGGCCCGACAGCCCCAGCATTTT. The full variable domain, with the rest looked up from reference TRBV15 and TRBJ1-5, is DAMVIQNPRYQVTQFGKPVTLSCSQTLNHNVMYWYQQKSSQAPKLLFHYYDKDFNNEADTPDNFQSRRPNTSFCFLDIRSPGLGDTAMYLCATSRSGTGARQPQHFGDGTRLSIL.

This clone appeared once. V usage is TRBV11-2 and J usage is TRBJ1-5; D possibly corresponds to TRBD1 (6 bases). V lost 3 bases and J lost 10, with 16 bases in between. Germline assignment: CDR1 SGHAT and CDR2 FQNNGV. CDR3 length: 14 residues. The CDR3 DNA sequence: TGTGCCAGCAGCTTTGCGGACAGTTTAGGACCCCAGCATTTT. Translating gives CASSFADSLGPQHF.

With respect to this clone: The sample contains more than one DNA sequence encoding this CDR3. This chain connects TRBV2 to TRBJ2-1; D unclear. The V and J ends lost 3 bases and 3 bases respectively, with 9 bases between them. CDR1 SNHLY and CDR2 FYNNEI come from the germline V gene. The CDR3 sequence is 14 residues long. The CDR3 nucleotides read TGTGCCAGCAGTGAGGTTGGCAGCTACAATGAGCAGTTCTTC. This encodes CASSEVGSYNEQFF.

The sample holds one count of this clone. This chain connects TRBV25-1 to TRBJ2-1; TRBD2 matches at 7 bases. Germline V gene data show CDR1 as MGHDK and CDR2 as SYGVNS. J gave up 4 bases and V 0 bases, and 9 bases lay outside the gene matches. CDR3 length equals 17 residues. The DNA for the CDR3 is TGTGCCAGCAGTGAATACTTGGGAGCGGGGCCATACAATGAGCAGTTCTTC. Amino acids: CASSEYLGAGPYNEQFF.

The genes are TRBV18 and TRBJ2-1, with 11 bases fitting TRBD2. Per germline, CDR1 KGHSH and CDR2 LQKENI. The CDR3 spans 17 residues. Trimming took 1 base from V and 4 from J; bases not matched to a gene: 6. CDR3 amino acids: CASSPRLGTSGYNEQFF. The CDR3 region has the DNA TGTGCCAGCTCACCACGTCTGGGGACTAGCGGTTACAATGAGCAGTTCTTC.

This chain connects TRBV4-1 to TRBJ2-5; 8 positions match TRBD1. The CDR3 has 16 residues. The V gene end was trimmed by 4 bases and the J gene end by 2 bases; junction bases not matched to a gene: 9. Germline-derived CDR1 and CDR2 are MGHRA and YSYEKL. In nucleotides, the CDR3 is TGCGCCAGCAGCCTTATCCGGGGGACAGGTCAAGAGACCCAGTACTTC. It translates to CASSLIRGTGQETQYF.

As regards this clone: The DNA is omitted, as the CDR3 cannot be located on it reliably, and the CDR3 follows TCRdb's listing. This chain uses TRBV21-1 with TRBJ1-2; TRBD1, the table's D call, was not compared with the DNA. TRBV21-1 is described as a pseudogene. A total of 12 residues make up the CDR3, ends included. CDR3 protein: CASWGTGSGYTF.

The V and J genes are TRBV6-5 and TRBJ2-7; 10 bases are a match to TRBD1. Per the germline V gene, CDR1 is MNHEY and CDR2 is SVGAGI. V trimming: 2 bases; J trimming: 6 bases; junction bases outside the gene matches: 7. This CDR3 comprises 15 residues. CDR3 region: CASSYEGQGSREQYF. The CDR3 DNA sequence: TGTGCCAGCAGTTACGAGGGACAGGGGTCCCGCGAGCAGTACTTC.

A single count supports this clone. This rearrangement joins TRBV7-8 to TRBJ1-6; 8 nucleotides agree with TRBD1. The J segment lost 8 bases and the V segment lost 5 bases, leaving 5 bases of the junction unmatched. This CDR3 comprises 14 residues. Germline loops: CDR1 SGHVS, CDR2 FQNEAQ. CDR3 DNA: TGTGCCAGCAGCCCCGACAGGGGACATTCACCCCTCCACTTT. This translates into CASSPDRGHSPLHF.

This rearrangement joins TRBV18 to TRBJ2-1; 8 nucleotides line up with TRBD1. This CDR3 has 14 residues. V shed 0 bases and J 6 bases; nucleotides not matched to a gene: 1. Germline V gene lookup returns CDR1 KGHSH and CDR2 LQKENI. CDR3 loop: CASSPPTGVNEQFF. CDR3 nucleotides: TGTGCCAGCTCACCACCGACAGGGGTCAATGAGCAGTTCTTC.

The chain combines TRBV5-4 with TRBJ2-7, with 7 nucleotides matching TRBD2. The CDR3 runs 13 residues. From germline, CDR1 is SGHNT and CDR2 YYREEE (reference sequence). With 2 bases clipped from V and 3 bases from J, the junction kept 2 bases outside the gene matches. CDR3: CASSLGDYYEQYF. CDR3 sequence (DNA): TGTGCCAGCAGCTTAGGGGACTACTACGAGCAGTACTTC.

The V gene is TRBV11-2, the J gene TRBJ1-1; TRBD1 aligns across 7 bases. CDR3 size: 13 residues. Germline V gives CDR1 SGHAT, CDR2 FQNNGV. Trimming cost V 2 bases and J 11 bases; bases outside gene matches: 8. CDR3 DNA: TGTGCCAGCAGCTTAAACCCGACAGGGCTGGCTTTCTTT. This gives the protein CASSLNPTGLAFF.

The V gene is TRBV11-3, the J gene TRBJ2-3; no clear D gene. CDR3 length: 14 amino acids. Germline loops: CDR1 SGHNT, CDR2 YENEEA. Trimming removed 5 bases at V and 4 bases at J, with 13 bases between. Written as DNA, the CDR3 is TGTGCCAGCAGCCGTCTTAGCTCGGCAGATACGCAGTATTTT. Amino acids: CASSRLSSADTQYF.